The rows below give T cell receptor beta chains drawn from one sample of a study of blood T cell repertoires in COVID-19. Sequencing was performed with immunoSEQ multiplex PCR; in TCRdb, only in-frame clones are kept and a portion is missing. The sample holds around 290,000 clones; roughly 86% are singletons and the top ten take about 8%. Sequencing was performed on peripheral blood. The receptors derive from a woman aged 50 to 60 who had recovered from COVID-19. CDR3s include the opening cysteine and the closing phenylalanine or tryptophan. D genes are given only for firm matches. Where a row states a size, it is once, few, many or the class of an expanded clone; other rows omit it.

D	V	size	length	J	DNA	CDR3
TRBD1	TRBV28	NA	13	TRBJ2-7	TGTGCCAGCAGTCTAATAAGACAGGGGACGCAGTACTTC	CASSLIRQGTQYF
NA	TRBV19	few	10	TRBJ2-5	TGTGCCAGTGGGGGGGAGACCCAGTACTTC	CASGGETQYF
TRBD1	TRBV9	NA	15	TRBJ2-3	TGTGCCAGCAGCCCAGAGGGACAGGGAACCGATACGCAGTATTTT	CASSPEGQGTDTQYF
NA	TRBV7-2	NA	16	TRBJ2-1	TGTGCCAGCAGCTTAGTTGCGGGGGCGGCTTACAATGAGCAGTTCTTC	CASSLVAGAAYNEQFF
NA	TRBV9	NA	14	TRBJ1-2	TGTGCCAGCAGCGTAGCGAGACAAGCCTATGGCTACACCTTC	CASSVARQAYGYTF
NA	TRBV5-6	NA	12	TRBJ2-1	TGTGCCAGCAGCTTGGGCCAGGGTGAGCAGTTCTTC	CASSLGQGEQFF
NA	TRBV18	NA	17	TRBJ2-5	TGTGCCAGCTCACCACCAGTCAAGAGGCTCTCCCAAGAGACCCAGTACTTC	CASSPPVKRLSQETQYF
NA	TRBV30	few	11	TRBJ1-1	TGTGCCTGGAGTGAGGGCCCCGGGACTTTCTTT	CAWSEGPGTFF
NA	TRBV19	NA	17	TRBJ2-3	TGTGCCAGTAGCACCCGGCCGACAGGACCCAGCACAGATACGCAGTATTTT	CASSTRPTGPSTDTQYF
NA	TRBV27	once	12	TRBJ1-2	TGTGCCAGCAGAGGGGCAGGGCGAGGCTACACCTTC	CASRGAGRGYTF
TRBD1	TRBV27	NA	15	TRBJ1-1	TGTGCCAGCAGCTACGGGGACAGAATGAACACTGAAGCTTTCTTT	CASSYGDRMNTEAFF
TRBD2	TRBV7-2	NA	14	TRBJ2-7	TGTGCCAGCAGCTTAGGAAGGGGAGGGTACGAGCAGTACTTC	CASSLGRGGYEQYF
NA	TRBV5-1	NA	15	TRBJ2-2	TGCGCCAGCAGCCCGGAACAGGCTGGTAACGGGGAGCTGTTTTTT	CASSPEQAGNGELFF
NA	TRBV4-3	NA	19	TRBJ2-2	TGCGCCAGCAGCCAAGCACTTGGAGACAGGGGAGCGGGGACCGGGGAGCTGTTTTTT	CASSQALGDRGAGTGELFF
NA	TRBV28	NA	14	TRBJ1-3	TGTGCCAGCAGGGCAGGGAACAGTGGAAACACCATATATTTT	CASRAGNSGNTIYF